The clone carrying this T cell receptor beta chain has just a few counts. A second roughly 7 to 11 cycle PCR used barcoded and J-beta primers. TCRdb fed the 5' RACE reads into MiXCR, producing one record per CDR3 protein. Altogether around 800,000 distinct CDR3 sequences are present, about 26% being singletons, with the ten largest covering over 2.5%. The CDR3 is 15 amino acids. CDR1 and CDR2 (germline): SGHDT, YYEEEE. The J segment lost 8 bases and the V segment lost 4 bases, leaving 13 bases of the junction unmatched. This sample is part of a study of blood T cells in healthy people across ages. A further study also used this sample, focusing on T cells of mothers and their children.

The rearrangement joins TRBV5-6 to TRBJ1-2; 8 bases map to TRBD1. This clonotype was obtained from a boy between 5 and 17 years old in good health. The specimen was blood. CDR3 coding DNA: TGTGCCAGCAGCAGAGGACAGGGCAGGGAGGAGGGCTACACCTTC. It is translated as CASSRGQGREEGYTF.